This T cell receptor beta chain derives from a study of lung T cells in sarcoidosis with Löfgren's syndrome. Study conclusions and caveats: These T cells possibly recognize a putative, unidentified sarcoidosis-associated antigen.

TCRdb ran MiXCR on the reads and lists one entry per CDR3 protein. This sample carries tens of thousands of distinct CDR3 sequences, about 20% of them seen once, and the ten largest clones take 2.3%. This clonotype was seen at least ten times. Its antigen is not known. The source of this sequence is a human donor with sarcoidosis (Löfgren's syndrome or another form), or a control subject (not recorded which). The specimen sequenced was CD4+ T cells from PBMCs.

CDR3 coding DNA: TGTGCCAGCAGTTTCGGGGATTCACCCCTCCACTTT. Translating gives CASSFGDSPLHF. The V and J genes are TRBV6-1 and TRBJ1-6; D is uncertain. CDR3 length equals 12 residues. CDR1 and CDR2 (germline): MNHNS, SASEGT. V lost 5 bases, J lost 8 bases, and 7 bases lay in between.